This T cell receptor beta chain derives from a study of T cells in Graves' hyperthyroidism and ophthalmopathy. With V trimmed by 2 bases and J by 7 bases, 10 bases remained unmatched. Germline assignment: CDR1 MDHEN and CDR2 SYDVKM. CDR3 length: 16 amino acids. Amplification of TCR beta CDR3 regions was performed using RNA transcripts as template. First-round RT-PCR targeting the TCR CDR3 was performed with the HTBI primer set. One entry per CDR3 protein results from TCRdb running MiXCR on the multiplex PCR reads. Of roughly 500,000 distinct CDR3 sequences listed, approximately 15% are singletons. This clonotype showed up many times.

This sequence joins TRBV28 and TRBJ2-2; 7 bases are a match to TRBD2. This sequence was found in a woman in her twenties or thirties with Graves' hyperthyroidism that later progressed to Graves' ophthalmopathy. Sample: blood. This CDR3 is CASSLVFAGEGGELFF. Written as DNA, the CDR3 is TGTGCCAGCAGTTTAGTTTTCGCGGGAGAGGGCGGGGAGCTGTTTTTT.